A selection of T cell receptor beta chains follows, all from one sample in a study of blood T cell repertoires in COVID-19. Some clones are missing from TCRdb's copy, which holds only in-frame ones; the method was immunoSEQ multiplex PCR. The profile shows more than 75,000 clones, approximately 86% of them singletons. Specimen: peripheral blood. These receptors all come from a man aged 80 or over with active or convalescent COVID-19. Each CDR3 is given with its conserved first and last residue. D genes are given only for firm matches. Clone size is shown for a subset of rows, as once, few, many or a class of expanded clone.

.	TRBV29-1	TRBJ2-1	.	CSVVESLSFRDEQFF	TGCAGCGTTGTGGAATCTCTCTCCTTTCGGGATGAGCAGTTCTTC
.	TRBV5-1	TRBJ2-3	.	CASSLPERRAADTQYF	TGCGCCAGCAGCCTCCCGGAGCGGAGGGCGGCAGATACGCAGTATTTT
TRBD1	TRBV19	TRBJ1-6	.	CASSIDRGPRSPLHF	TGTGCCAGTAGTATCGACAGGGGGCCGCGTTCACCCCTCCACTTT
.	TRBV18	TRBJ1-1	.	CASSPSTVNTEAFF	TGTGCCAGCTCACCATCGACAGTGAACACTGAAGCTTTCTTT
TRBD2	TRBV12-5	TRBJ2-3	.	CASGHSGLLDTQYF	TGTGCTAGTGGCCATAGCGGGTTGTTAGATACGCAGTATTTT
.	TRBV5-1	TRBJ2-7	.	CASTGSEEQYF	TGCGCCAGCACCGGTAGCGAAGAGCAGTACTTC
TRBD1	TRBV7-9	TRBJ1-3	.	CASRTGGSGNTIYF	TGTGCCAGCAGAACAGGGGGCTCTGGAAACACCATATATTTT
.	TRBV19	TRBJ1-3	.	CASSIGLSSGNTIYF	TGTGCCAGTAGTATAGGTCTAAGCTCTGGAAACACCATATATTTT
.	TRBV2	TRBJ1-1	.	CASRGGRLNTEAFF	TGTGCCAGCAGGGGGGGACGCTTGAACACTGAAGCTTTCTTT
TRBD1	TRBV2	TRBJ1-1	few	CASRGQGKTEAFF	TGTGCCAGCAGAGGACAGGGAAAAACTGAAGCTTTCTTT
.	TRBV19	TRBJ1-2	.	CASSDKQGFGVQGGYTF	TGTGCCAGTAGTGATAAACAGGGATTTGGTGTTCAAGGTGGCTACACCTTC
.	TRBV20-1	TRBJ2-2	.	CSASRTGNTGELFF	TGCAGTGCTAGTCGTACAGGGAACACCGGGGAGCTGTTTTTT
.	TRBV2	TRBJ2-3	.	CASSVFGSRNTQYF	TGTGCCAGCAGTGTTTTCGGTTCAAGAAATACGCAGTATTTT
TRBD2	TRBV7-9	TRBJ2-2	.	CASSLAGGPGGELFF	TGTGCCAGCAGTCTAGCGGGAGGGCCTGGCGGGGAGCTGTTTTTT
.	TRBV19	TRBJ1-1	.	CASSTRVNTEAFF	TGTGCCAGTAGTACCAGGGTGAACACTGAAGCTTTCTTT
.	TRBV11-2	TRBJ2-1	.	CASRAPRGKLSYNEQFF	TGTGCCAGCAGAGCTCCAAGGGGGAAGCTTTCCTACAATGAGCAGTTCTTC
.	TRBV6-1	TRBJ1-5	.	CASSERTGNQPQHF	TGTGCCAGCAGTGAGAGGACAGGCAATCAGCCCCAGCATTTT
.	TRBV5-1	TRBJ2-7	.	CASSLASGSYEQYF	TGCGCCAGCAGCTTGGCCTCAGGTTCCTACGAGCAGTACTTC
TRBD1	TRBV4-2	TRBJ1-1	.	CASSQSRTGEGTEAFF	TGTGCCAGCAGCCAATCCAGGACAGGGGAAGGCACTGAAGCTTTCTTT
TRBD1	TRBV6-5	TRBJ1-2	.	CASSLLQGADTF	TGTGCCAGCAGTCTACTTCAGGGGGCCGACACCTTC
.	TRBV6-6	TRBJ2-7	.	CASSYGVEQYF	TGTGCCAGCAGTTACGGAGTCGAGCAGTACTTC
.	TRBV19	TRBJ2-1	.	CASSSQTGKLEQFF	TGTGCCAGTAGTAGCCAGACTGGCAAACTAGAGCAGTTCTTC
TRBD1	TRBV4-2	TRBJ1-2	.	CASSQDGTGGYGYTF	TGTGCCAGCAGCCAAGATGGGACAGGGGGCTATGGCTACACCTTC
.	TRBV28	TRBJ1-6	.	CASSSGTIYNSPLHF	TGTGCCAGCAGTTCCGGGACAATTTATAATTCACCCCTCCACTTT
TRBD2	TRBV18	TRBJ2-1	.	CASSAQGRGLAGANEQFF	TGTGCCAGCTCAGCCCAGGGAAGGGGACTAGCGGGGGCCAATGAGCAGTTCTTC
.	TRBV19	TRBJ2-2	.	CASTPAVWAGELFF	TGTGCCAGTACGCCGGCGGTTTGGGCCGGGGAGCTGTTTTTT
TRBD2	TRBV27	TRBJ2-2	.	CASTLAGGMNTGELFF	TGTGCCAGCACACTAGCGGGAGGTATGAACACCGGGGAGCTGTTTTTT
TRBD2	TRBV7-9	TRBJ2-7	.	CASRKTSGSYEQYF	TGTGCCAGCAGAAAGACTAGCGGATCCTACGAGCAGTACTTC
.	TRBV7-2	TRBJ2-7	.	CASSLTSYEQYF	TGTGCCAGCAGCTTAACTTCTTACGAGCAGTACTTC
.	TRBV18	TRBJ1-1	.	CASSSARENTEAFF	TGTGCCAGCTCGTCTGCCCGGGAGAACACTGAAGCTTTCTTT
TRBD2	TRBV10-3	TRBJ2-7	.	CAIRGTSGDSYEQYF	TGTGCCATCAGGGGGACTAGCGGTGACTCCTACGAGCAGTACTTC
.	TRBV27	TRBJ1-2	.	CASSQRGYYGYTF	TGTGCCAGCAGTCAGAGGGGGTACTATGGCTACACCTTC
.	TRBV3-1/TRBV3-2	TRBJ1-5	.	CASTARDTKSNQPQHF	TGTGCCAGCACCGCCCGGGACACAAAAAGCAATCAGCCCCAGCATTTT
.	TRBV5-6	TRBJ1-2	.	CASSLARGMKNYGYTF	TGTGCCAGCAGCTTGGCTAGAGGGATGAAGAACTATGGCTACACCTTC
TRBD1	TRBV30	TRBJ1-5	.	CAWGTGALGNQPQHF	TGTGCCTGGGGGACAGGGGCCTTGGGCAATCAGCCCCAGCATTTT
.	TRBV24-1	TRBJ1-1	few	CATSDRGRTEAFF	TGTGCCACCAGTGACCGGGGGAGGACTGAAGCTTTCTTT
.	TRBV3-1/TRBV3-2	TRBJ1-1	.	CASSQGGGVREAFF	TGTGCCAGCAGCCAGGGAGGTGGAGTGCGGGAAGCTTTCTTT
TRBD2	TRBV20-1	TRBJ2-3	few	CSASPVAGGTDTQYF	TGCAGTGCTAGTCCGGTAGCGGGAGGCACAGATACGCAGTATTTT
TRBD2	TRBV5-1	TRBJ2-3	.	CASSLVASGSGDTQYF	TGCGCCAGCAGCTTGGTTGCTAGCGGGAGCGGAGATACGCAGTATTTT
.	TRBV4-3	TRBJ2-5	.	CASSRLGAQETQYF	TGCGCCAGCAGCCGCCTAGGGGCACAAGAGACCCAGTACTTC
.	TRBV5-8	TRBJ1-2	.	CASSLWGGTRYGYTF	TGTGCCAGCAGCTTATGGGGAGGTACACGCTATGGCTACACCTTC
TRBD1	TRBV28	TRBJ1-5	.	CASTLWDRNNQPQHF	TGTGCCAGCACCCTTTGGGACAGAAACAATCAGCCCCAGCATTTT
TRBD2	TRBV7-9	TRBJ2-7	.	CASSLGREGSYEQYF	TGTGCCAGCAGCTTGGGGCGGGAGGGTTCCTACGAGCAGTACTTC
TRBD1	TRBV11-2	TRBJ2-3	.	CASTHTHRGGTDTQYF	TGTGCCAGCACCCACACCCACAGGGGAGGCACAGATACGCAGTATTTT
TRBD2	TRBV2	TRBJ2-7	.	CASRVAGGPGYEQYF	TGTGCCAGCAGGGTAGCGGGAGGGCCGGGTTACGAGCAGTACTTC
TRBD2	TRBV29-1	TRBJ2-7	.	CSVGGLAGVIGTYEQYF	TGCAGCGTTGGGGGACTAGCGGGAGTAATCGGAACCTACGAGCAGTACTTC
.	TRBV10-1	TRBJ2-7	.	CASAPGQGYEQYF	TGCGCCAGCGCCCCAGGGCAGGGCTACGAGCAGTACTTC
.	TRBV29-1	TRBJ1-1	.	CSVTRRNTEAFF	TGCAGCGTTACCCGCAGGAACACTGAAGCTTTCTTT
.	TRBV12-5	TRBJ1-2	.	CASTRDTNYGYTF	TGTGCTAGTACACGGGACACGAACTATGGCTACACCTTC
TRBD1	TRBV12-3/TRBV12-4	TRBJ1-5	.	CASSLTGFQPQHF	TGTGCCAGCAGCCTGACAGGGTTTCAGCCCCAGCATTTT
TRBD1	TRBV9	TRBJ1-2	.	CASRTGGYGYTF	TGTGCCAGCAGAACAGGGGGCTATGGCTACACCTTC
TRBD2	TRBV6-5	TRBJ2-3	.	CASSRGLAGGDTQYF	TGTGCCAGCAGCCGGGGACTAGCGGGGGGAGATACGCAGTATTTT
.	TRBV9	TRBJ2-3	.	CASSVGSGSGTDTQYF	TGTGCCAGCAGCGTAGGCAGCGGATCCGGCACAGATACGCAGTATTTT
.	TRBV7-2	TRBJ2-3	.	CASSLGRGPTDTQYF	TGTGCCAGCAGCTTAGGGCGGGGCCCCACAGATACGCAGTATTTT